This T cell receptor (beta chain) stems from a study of CD8 T cells in Susac syndrome. Germline CDR1 and CDR2: LGHNT and FRNRAP. The CDR3 loop spans 16 amino acids. With V trimmed by 2 bases and J by 0 bases, 7 bases remained unmatched. With random hexamers, reverse transcription was performed on about 0.5 to 1 ug of RNA. Amplification of TCR beta CDR3 across 54 Vbeta and 13 Jbeta was performed with immunoSEQ multiplex PCR. MiXCR was run by TCRdb on the immunoSEQ multiplex PCR reads, yielding one entry per CDR3 protein. The data show about 210,000 distinct CDR3 sequences, approximately 95% seen once. TEMRA cells were FACS-enriched, with CD8+ and CD4+ T cells isolated negatively.

Source material: CD4+ T cells from PBMCs. This chain uses TRBV12-5 with TRBJ2-7; TRBD1 agrees at 7 bases. The TCR originated in a human donor with multiple sclerosis. The CDR3, as DNA: TGTGCTAGTGGTTTGCCTCCGACAGGGAGCTCCTACGAGCAGTACTTC. Translating it yields CASGLPPTGSSYEQYF.